What follows describes a single T cell receptor beta chain. Its antigen is as yet unknown. The repertoire was sequenced with immunoSEQ multiplex PCR; TCRdb's copy has only in-frame clones and lacks some. The profile shows approximately 120,000 clones, around 92% of them singletons. This sample is drawn from a study of siplizumab effects on memory and regulatory T cells. Overall study results and limits: Suppressive function of proliferating Tregs from siplizumab cultures was not confirmed.

The CDR3 is 16 amino acids. Trimming pared 2 bases from V and 4 bases from J, leaving 12 bases between. In germline, CDR1 is MGHDK, CDR2 SYGVNS. Sequences were obtained from Tregs sorted from blood. The V gene is TRBV25-1, the J gene TRBJ2-6; no clear D gene. The clonotype comes from a human donor in good health. CDR3 DNA sequence: TGTGCCAGCAGTGAAGTTGGGGATTCAGGGGCCAACGTCCTGACTTTC. Its translation is CASSEVGDSGANVLTF.